Below, 25 T cell receptor beta chains from the same sample are listed, as sequenced in a study of cytomegalovirus exposure and HLA in healthy donors. PCR was performed using 60 Vbeta and 13 Jbeta primers. Profiling relied on immunoSEQ multiplex PCR, and the TCRdb table lists in-frame clones only, not all of them. Altogether some 140,000 clones are present, around 85% being singletons, with the ten largest covering roughly 6.7%. The material sequenced was PBMCs. All receptors come from a woman aged 25 to 39 in good health and CMV-seropositive.

The sample holds a few counts of this clone. This rearrangement joins TRBV5-1 to TRBJ2-2; TRBD2 is a possible D gene (7 bases). The V gene's germline CDR1 is SGHRS and CDR2 YFSETQ. The CDR3 totals 15 residues. The V end lost 0 bases, the J end lost 8 bases, and 14 bases lay between the germline ends. CDR3 nucleotide sequence: TGCGCCAGCAGCTTGGCCCCGGGGGGCTATGGGGAGCTGTTTTTT. Translated, it gives CASSLAPGGYGELFF. Using reference TRBV5-1 and TRBJ2-2 for the parts outside the CDR3, the full variable domain is KAGVTQTPRYLIKTRGQQVTLSCSPISGHRSVSWYQQTPGQGLQFLFEYFSETQRNKGNFPGRFSGRQFSNSRSEMNVSTLELGDSALYLCASSLAPGGYGELFFGEGSRLTVL.

CDR3 residues: CAISESKLVGDTQYF. CDR3 DNA sequence: TGTGCCATCAGTGAGTCGAAGCTAGTAGGAGATACGCAGTATTTT. V and J are TRBV10-3 and TRBJ2-3, with no clear D. Trimming stripped 0 bases from V and 5 bases from J, with 12 bases between. Per the germline V gene, CDR1 is ENHRY and CDR2 is SYGVKD. CDR3 length: 15 residues.

The chain's CDR3 is CASSRGTVAYEQYF. CDR3 nucleotide sequence: TGTGCCAGCAGTAGAGGGACAGTCGCCTACGAGCAGTACTTC. The rearrangement uses TRBV2 and TRBJ2-7, with 7 bases that match TRBD1. The V gene end was trimmed by 5 bases and the J gene end by 2 bases; junction bases not matched to a gene: 6. The germline gives CDR1 SNHLY, CDR2 FYNNEI. The CDR3 runs to 14 residues.

For the CDR3, the DNA is TGTGCCAGCAGTCCTCTCTTGGGGGGAGGGGAACCCTACGAGCAGTACTTC. Translated, it gives CASSPLLGGGEPYEQYF. The V call is TRBV27, the J call TRBJ2-7, with 7 bases identical to TRBD2. Trimming cost V 5 bases and J 2 bases; bases outside gene matches: 15. CDR3 length: 17 residues. Germline V gene data show CDR1 as MNHEY and CDR2 as SMNVEV (reference sequence).

This chain joins TRBV28 and TRBJ1-2; D gene ambiguous. The V gene's germline CDR1 is MDHEN and CDR2 SYDVKM. The length of the CDR3 is 14 residues. V lost 6 bases, J lost 4 bases, and 15 bases lay in between. CDR3 sequence reads: CASSPIIKSYGYTF. The CDR3 DNA reads as TGTGCCAGCAGCCCCATCATTAAGAGCTATGGCTACACCTTC.

V gene TRBV4-1 combines with J gene TRBJ1-2, with no clear D. The CDR3 runs to 14 residues. Germline V CDR1 and CDR2: MGHRA, YSYEKL. The V gene lost 0 bases and the J gene lost 8 bases, with 13 bases spanning the gap. The CDR3 DNA follows: TGCGCCAGCAGCCAAGACGCCCTCACAGTGGGCTACACCTTC. Translation: CASSQDALTVGYTF.

The chain has TRBV2 and TRBJ1-4; 7 positions agree with TRBD1. The CDR3 has 14 residues. V gave up 5 bases and J gave up 8 bases; unmatched junction bases: 8. From germline, CDR1 is SNHLY and CDR2 FYNNEI. CDR3 loop: CASSWDSGYEKLFF. For the CDR3, the DNA is TGTGCCAGCAGTTGGGACAGCGGTTACGAAAAACTGTTTTTT.

The count of this clone is one. This sequence joins TRBV2 and TRBJ1-1; D not certain. V was cut by 6 bases and J by 2 bases, with 13 bases left in between. CDR1 SNHLY and CDR2 FYNNEI come from the germline V gene. The CDR3 contains 14 residues. The chain's CDR3 is CASSPLPTNTEAFF. The DNA for the CDR3 is TGTGCCAGCAGCCCCCTACCGACAAACACTGAAGCTTTCTTT.

In its sample, this clone was seen a few times. At one end, the junction sequence differs from germline, possibly due to a read error. The J gene is TRBJ2-7, the V gene TRBV2; D is perhaps TRBD1 (6 bases). The CDR3 sequence is 14 residues long. Germline-derived CDR1 and CDR2 are SNHLY and FYNNEI. The CDR3 DNA reads TGCGCCTCTCGGCTACAGGGCAACTCCTACGAGCAGTACTTC. Protein product: CASRLQGNSYEQYF.

This clone was seen more than once but under ten times. The chain employs TRBV5-4 and TRBJ2-1; D possibly corresponds to TRBD2 (5 bases). CDR3 size: 15 residues. CDR1 SGHNT and CDR2 YYREEE come from the germline V gene (reference sequence). Trimming cost V 5 bases and J 2 bases, with 14 bases left between them. The CDR3 sequence: CASSPTGSPYNEQFF. The DNA of the CDR3 is TGTGCCAGCAGTCCCACGGGGTCCCCCTACAATGAGCAGTTCTTC.

This clone was recorded only once. V and J are TRBV6-1 and TRBJ1-2; TRBD1 is a possible D gene (6 bases). Trimming shortened V by 2 bases and J by 4 bases, and 11 bases separated the two germline ends. This CDR3 contains 14 residues. Germline V lookup: CDR1 MNHNS, CDR2 SASEGT. CDR3 DNA: TGTGCCAGCAGTGAATGGGCAGGGGCCTATGGCTACACCTTC. Encoded protein: CASSEWAGAYGYTF.

This chain uses TRBV7-3 with TRBJ2-2; D remains unclear. The germline CDR1 and CDR2 sequences are SGHTA and FQGTGA. V was shortened by 2 bases and J by 3 bases, with 19 bases between the two germline ends. The CDR3 spans 18 residues. CDR3 protein: CASSLYAGFFMDTGELFF. Written as DNA, the CDR3 is TGTGCCAGCAGCTTATATGCCGGGTTCTTTATGGACACCGGGGAGCTGTTTTTT.

This chain uses TRBV6-5 with TRBJ1-2, with TRBD1 identical over 8 bases. The ends lost 7 bases at V and 7 bases at J; junction bases unmatched: 14. The germline V gene encodes CDR1 MNHEY and CDR2 SVGAGI. The CDR3 contains 15 residues. The CDR3 bases are TGTGCCAGCAACTCCCAGGACAGGGCCCGACGTGGCTACACCTTC. Residues: CASNSQDRARRGYTF.

The chain combines TRBV28 with TRBJ1-1; D unresolved. This CDR3 contains 11 residues. V dropped 11 bases and J dropped 5 bases, with 12 bases sitting between them. Germline CDR1 reads MDHEN; CDR2 reads SYDVKM. The CDR3 region is CAAAGRTEAFF. As DNA, the CDR3 is TGTGCCGCCGCCGGGAGGACTGAAGCTTTCTTT.

The V gene is TRBV27, the J gene TRBJ1-5; maybe TRBD1 (6 bases). Germline loops: CDR1 MNHEY, CDR2 SMNVEV (reference sequence). There are 15 residues in the CDR3. Trimming removed 5 bases from V and 0 bases from J, with 11 bases in between. CDR3 protein: CASSPRRGSNQPQHF. CDR3 nucleotides: TGTGCCAGCAGTCCGCGCAGGGGTAGCAATCAGCCCCAGCATTTT.

The genes are TRBV10-3 and TRBJ1-4, with D uncertain. V lost 10 bases and J lost 0, with 9 bases in between. This CDR3 region has 13 residues. Germline CDR1 ENHRY, CDR2 SYGVKD. CDR3 sequence (DNA): TGTGCCAGCGGCAGTGCAACTAATGAAAAACTGTTTTTT. Amino acids: CASGSATNEKLFF.

The V and J genes are TRBV7-3 and TRBJ2-7; perhaps TRBD2 as D (6 bases). Trimming pared 5 bases from V and 1 base from J, leaving 12 bases between. The CDR3 length is 14 residues. Germline V gives CDR1 SGHTA, CDR2 FQGTGA. Here the CDR3 DNA reads TGTGCCAGCAGCCCGGGACTGACGTCCTACGAGCAGTACTTC. It yields the protein CASSPGLTSYEQYF.

The chain has TRBV6-1 and TRBJ1-2; tentatively, D is TRBD1 (5 bases). In germline, CDR1 is MNHNS, CDR2 SASEGT. CDR3 length: 12 residues. Trimming shortened V by 3 bases and J by 5 bases, and 7 bases separated the two germline ends. The CDR3 DNA reads as TGTGCCAGCAGTGATAGGGGATATGGCTACACCTTC. This translates into CASSDRGYGYTF.

This clone was found many times. This sequence joins TRBV6-5 and TRBJ2-1; 7 nucleotides agree with TRBD2. The CDR3 is made up of 15 amino acids. The junction had 3 bases not matched to a gene; V was cut back by 4 bases and J by 0 bases. In germline, CDR1 is MNHEY, CDR2 SVGAGI. This chain's CDR3 is CASSFRGDSYNEQFF. The CDR3 DNA sequence: TGTGCCAGCAGTTTTCGGGGGGACTCCTACAATGAGCAGTTCTTC.

The chain couples TRBV5-1 to TRBJ2-5; D may be TRBD2 (5 bases). Trimming cost V 0 bases and J 5 bases, with 8 bases left between them. CDR1 is SGHRS and CDR2 is YFSETQ in the germline V gene. The CDR3 extends over 13 amino acids. The CDR3 DNA reads TGCGCCAGCAGCTTGGTTGGGGAGGAGACCCAGTACTTC. Translating it yields CASSLVGEETQYF.

The chain has TRBV7-2 and TRBJ1-5; D remains ambiguous. The CDR3 sequence is 12 residues long. The germline V gene has CDR1 SGHTA and CDR2 FQGNSA. V was trimmed by 5 bases and J by 7 bases, leaving 9 bases between them. The CDR3 region has the DNA TGTGCCAGCAGCCTCCCGGGGCAGCCCCAGCATTTT. Its protein product is CASSLPGQPQHF. Together with reference TRBV7-2 and TRBJ1-5, the CDR3 gives the full variable domain: GAGVSQSPSNKVTEKGKDVELRCDPISGHTALYWYRQSLGQGLEFLIYFQGNSAPDKSGLPSDRFSAERTGGSVSTLTIQRTQQEDSAVYLCASSLPGQPQHFGDGTRLSIL.

V is TRBV2 and J is TRBJ2-3; 14 nucleotides match TRBD2. Germline values: CDR1 SNHLY, CDR2 FYNNEI. The junction had 12 bases not matched to a gene; V was cut back by 10 bases and J by 3 bases. The CDR3 runs to 17 residues. The CDR3 region has the DNA TGTGCCACCGGGACTAGCGGGGGTTTTAAAGAAACAGATACGCAGTATTTT. As protein: CATGTSGGFKETDTQYF.

This clone was seen only once. This chain connects TRBV6-1 to TRBJ2-4, with 7 bases fitting TRBD1. V lost 5 bases to trimming and J lost 6 bases; unmatched junction nucleotides: 7. The CDR3 sequence is 14 residues long. Germline V gene data show CDR1 as MNHNS and CDR2 as SASEGT. CDR3 residues: CASSPQGLLNIQYF. The CDR3 DNA follows: TGTGCCAGCAGTCCACAGGGGCTCTTAAACATTCAGTACTTC.

V and J are TRBV11-3 and TRBJ2-1; D possibly corresponds to TRBD1 (6 bases). Trimming pared 5 bases from V and 8 bases from J, leaving 13 bases between. From germline, CDR1 is SGHNT and CDR2 YENEEA. This CDR3 spans 13 amino acids. The CDR3 is CASSQTTGYEQFF. In DNA form, the CDR3 reads TGTGCCAGCAGCCAGACGACAGGCTATGAGCAGTTCTTC. The full variable domain, completed using reference TRBV11-3 and TRBJ2-1, is EAGVVQSPRYKIIEKKQPVAFWCNPISGHNTLYWYLQNLGQGPELLIRYENEEAVDDSQLPKDRFSAERLKGVDSTLKIQPAELGDSAVYLCASSQTTGYEQFFGPGTRLTVL.

V usage is TRBV18 and J usage is TRBJ1-2, with D possibly TRBD1 on 5 matching bases. Trimming took 2 bases from V and 3 from J, leaving 10 bases between them. The CDR3 runs to 14 residues. Germline V gives CDR1 KGHSH, CDR2 LQKENI. The CDR3 DNA reads as TGTGCCAGCTCACCAACCCCGACAGACTATGGCTACACCTTC. This codes for CASSPTPTDYGYTF.